This passage covers 24 T cell receptor beta chains from one sample sequenced in a study of cytomegalovirus exposure and HLA in healthy donors. With 60 Vbeta and 13 Jbeta primers, the PCR was carried out. Here immunoSEQ multiplex PCR was the method, and the copy in TCRdb shows in-frame clones only, minus some. The sample records some 120,000 clones, roughly 14% being singletons. The specimen sequenced was PBMCs. The receptors shown here come from a young woman in good health and CMV-seronegative.

This chain links TRBV18 with TRBJ1-1, with D maybe TRBD1 (6 bases). Trimming removed 6 bases from V and 1 base from J, with 9 bases in between. The CDR3 loop spans 13 amino acids. Germline CDR1 is KGHSH and CDR2 is LQKENI. The CDR3 spells CASSQGPNTEAFF. The CDR3 DNA sequence: TGTGCCAGCTCCCAGGGGCCGAACACTGAAGCTTTCTTT.

The genes are TRBV5-1 and TRBJ2-3, with TRBD2 identical over 15 bases. Germline V gene data show CDR1 as SGHRS and CDR2 as YFSETQ. This CDR3 region has 16 residues. Trimming took 4 bases from V and 3 from J; bases not matched to a gene: 3. The CDR3 region is CASSPGLAGGTDTQYF. The CDR3 DNA reads TGCGCCAGCAGCCCGGGACTAGCGGGGGGTACAGATACGCAGTATTTT.

The genes are TRBV5-1 and TRBJ1-2; no definite D call. Trimming removed 2 bases from V and 7 bases from J, with 18 bases in between. This CDR3 contains 15 residues. The germline CDR1 and CDR2 sequences are SGHRS and YFSETQ. The CDR3 spells CASSFGTASTSGYTF. Here the CDR3 DNA reads TGCGCCAGCAGCTTTGGAACAGCCAGTACGAGTGGCTACACCTTC. The whole variable domain, remainder taken from reference TRBV5-1 and TRBJ1-2, is KAGVTQTPRYLIKTRGQQVTLSCSPISGHRSVSWYQQTPGQGLQFLFEYFSETQRNKGNFPGRFSGRQFSNSRSEMNVSTLELGDSALYLCASSFGTASTSGYTFGSGTRLTVV.

The chain employs TRBV27 and TRBJ2-1; 10 nucleotides match TRBD2. V was pared by 3 bases and J by 6 bases, with 8 bases of the junction left unmatched. The CDR3 extends over 16 amino acids. CDR1 and CDR2 from the germline V gene are MNHEY and SMNVEV (reference sequence). As DNA, the CDR3 is TGTGCCAGCAGTTTTTTAACTAGCGGGGCTCTCAATGAGCAGTTCTTC. This encodes CASSFLTSGALNEQFF.

Only a few counts were recorded for this clone. The J gene is TRBJ2-7, the V gene TRBV11-2; TRBD1 matches at 7 bases. CDR1 and CDR2 from the germline V gene are SGHAT and FQNNGV. CDR3 length: 13 amino acids. V shed 5 bases, J shed 4 bases, and the junction held 5 bases outside the gene matches. The CDR3 loop is CASSRTGVYEQYF. The CDR3 DNA is TGTGCCAGCAGCCGAACAGGGGTTTACGAGCAGTACTTC.

This clone occurred a few times. This chain links TRBV15 with TRBJ2-3; D is uncertain. The ends were cut back, 1 base at V and 0 bases at J, with 8 bases in the middle. This CDR3 is built from 15 residues. Germline CDR1 is LNHNV and CDR2 is YYDKDF (reference sequence). CDR3: CATSRGQPSTDTQYF. In DNA form, the CDR3 reads TGTGCCACCAGCAGAGGACAACCTAGCACAGATACGCAGTATTTT.

This clone was picked up many times. The chain links TRBV7-2 to TRBJ2-7; 10 bases line up with TRBD2. J lost 3 bases, V lost 1 base, and 3 bases had no gene match. The CDR3 sequence is 15 residues long. Germline CDR1 and CDR2: SGHTA and FQGNSA. The CDR3 sequence: CASSLVAGGRYEQYF. In DNA, the CDR3 is TGTGCCAGCAGCTTAGTAGCGGGGGGACGCTACGAGCAGTACTTC.

The CDR3 loop reads CATAERENNEQFF. CDR3 nucleotides: TGTGCCACCGCTGAGCGGGAAAACAATGAGCAGTTCTTC. This chain links TRBV6-4 with TRBJ2-1, with 7 positions matching TRBD2. The CDR3 has 13 amino acids. Germline V gives CDR1 MRHNA, CDR2 SNTAGT. V lost 10 bases, J lost 5 bases, and 8 bases stayed unmatched.

This clone was seen a few times. This chain uses TRBV28 with TRBJ2-3; 13 bases line up with TRBD2. Losses at the gene ends were 5 bases for V and 1 base for J; bases not matched to a gene: 3. The CDR3 sequence is 16 residues long. Germline-derived CDR1 and CDR2 are MDHEN and SYDVKM. The CDR3 region is CASSPGLAGRTDTQYF. The CDR3 DNA reads TGTGCCAGCAGTCCGGGACTAGCGGGACGCACAGATACGCAGTATTTT.

This chain joins TRBV19 and TRBJ2-7; D ambiguous. The CDR3 totals 13 residues. V lost 6 bases and J 0 bases, leaving 9 bases between the germline ends. The V gene's germline CDR1 is LNHDA and CDR2 SQIVND (reference sequence). The CDR3 protein is CASRLSSSYEQYF. Here the CDR3 DNA reads TGTGCCAGTAGACTGTCGAGCTCCTACGAGCAGTACTTC.

The chain recombines TRBV5-1 with TRBJ1-1, with 8 bases fitting TRBD1. This CDR3 is 15 amino acids long. The J segment lost 1 base and the V segment lost 8 bases, leaving 10 bases of the junction unmatched. From germline, CDR1 is SGHRS and CDR2 YFSETQ. The CDR3 reads CASSEIGQGNTEAFF. CDR3 DNA sequence: TGCGCCAGTTCTGAAATCGGACAGGGGAACACTGAAGCTTTCTTT. Drawing the rest from reference TRBV5-1 and TRBJ1-1, the complete variable domain is KAGVTQTPRYLIKTRGQQVTLSCSPISGHRSVSWYQQTPGQGLQFLFEYFSETQRNKGNFPGRFSGRQFSNSRSEMNVSTLELGDSALYLCASSEIGQGNTEAFFGQGTRLTVV.

This clone was detected only a few times. The J gene is TRBJ2-7, the V gene TRBV2; perhaps TRBD1 as D (5 bases). Trimming took off 8 bases at V and 3 bases at J, with 14 bases between the two ends. The CDR3 has 13 residues. Germline values: CDR1 SNHLY, CDR2 FYNNEI. The CDR3 reads CASAETDFYEQYF. As DNA, the CDR3 is TGTGCCAGCGCTGAGACAGATTTCTACGAGCAGTACTTC.

This clone was seen a few times. This rearrangement joins TRBV4-1 to TRBJ2-1; a possible D gene is TRBD2 (5 bases). CDR1 and CDR2 (germline): MGHRA, YSYEKL. This CDR3 is 14 amino acids long. V was trimmed by 3 bases and J by 8 bases, leaving 14 bases between them. The CDR3 DNA reads TGCGCCAGCAGCCAGGAGGTGGAGGTGGATGAGCAGTTCTTC. Residues: CASSQEVEVDEQFF.

The chain links TRBV4-2 to TRBJ2-3, with D maybe TRBD2 (6 bases). V gave up 4 bases and J gave up 1 base, with 21 bases separating them. Germline CDR1 LGHNA, CDR2 YNFKEQ. This CDR3 has 18 amino acids. The CDR3 DNA sequence: TGTGCCAGCAGCCGACTCGGGATAGCGGTGGGTCGCACAGATACGCAGTATTTT. It codes for CASSRLGIAVGRTDTQYF.

The table lists this clone with a few counts. The chain combines TRBV7-9 with TRBJ2-5; 10 nucleotides match TRBD2. J lost 5 bases, V lost 5 bases, and 8 bases had no gene match. The CDR3 has 15 amino acids. Germline V gene data show CDR1 as SEHNR and CDR2 as FQNEAQ (reference sequence). In nucleotides, the CDR3 is TGTGCCAGCAGCCCCCCTCGACTAGCGGGTGAGACCCAGTACTTC. It encodes CASSPPRLAGETQYF. The complete variable domain, with remaining parts taken from reference TRBV7-9 and TRBJ2-5, reads DTGVSQNPRHKITKRGQNVTFRCDPISEHNRLYWYRQTLGQGPEFLTYFQNEAQLEKSRLLSDRFSAERPKGSFSTLEIQRTEQGDSAMYLCASSPPRLAGETQYFGPGTRLLVL.

The V gene is TRBV5-8, the J gene TRBJ1-4; D remains unclear. The germline gives CDR1 SGHTS, CDR2 YDEGEE. There are 16 residues in the CDR3. V was clipped by 0 bases and J by 0 bases, with 9 bases between them. For the CDR3, the DNA is TGTGCCAGCAGCTTGGCCCGAGGGACAACTAATGAAAAACTGTTTTTT. It yields the protein CASSLARGTTNEKLFF.

This clone was counted only a few times. V is TRBV7-9 and J is TRBJ1-1; TRBD1 matches at 8 bases. The germline CDR1 and CDR2 sequences are SEHNR and FQNEAQ (reference sequence). CDR3 length: 15 amino acids. V was pared by 2 bases and J by 4 bases, with 6 bases of the junction left unmatched. The CDR3: CASSLSPTGGTEAFF. CDR3 DNA: TGTGCCAGCAGCTTATCCCCCACAGGGGGCACTGAAGCTTTCTTT.

A few counts support this clone. The V call is TRBV25-1, the J call TRBJ1-2; D perhaps matches TRBD1 (6 bases). With 4 bases removed from V and 2 bases from J, the gap between germline ends came to 20 bases. The CDR3 is 17 residues long. Germline CDR1 reads MGHDK; CDR2 reads SYGVNS. CDR3: CASSARPGTRRNYGYTF. For the CDR3, the DNA is TGTGCCAGCAGTGCCCGCCCCGGGACAAGGAGAAACTATGGCTACACCTTC.

Only a few counts were recorded for this clone. This CDR3 is CASSLGRGFLYEQYF. CDR3 DNA: TGTGCCAGCAGCTTGGGCAGGGGTTTCCTCTACGAGCAGTACTTC. The rearrangement uses TRBV5-6 and TRBJ2-5, with D possibly matching TRBD1 (6 bases). The DNA end lines up better with TRBJ2-7; the J call may be wrong. The CDR3 has 15 residues. Germline loops: CDR1 SGHDT, CDR2 YYEEEE.

This clone was seen more than once but under ten times. The rearrangement links TRBV5-1 to TRBJ2-1, with a weak D call TRBD2 (6 bases). The CDR3 contains 12 residues. V was cut by 5 bases and J by 6 bases, with 9 bases left in between. Germline V gene lookup returns CDR1 SGHRS and CDR2 YFSETQ. In DNA, the CDR3 is TGCGCCAGCAGTCCGACTAGCAATGAGCAGTTCTTC. As protein: CASSPTSNEQFF. The complete variable domain, with remaining parts taken from reference TRBV5-1 and TRBJ2-1, reads KAGVTQTPRYLIKTRGQQVTLSCSPISGHRSVSWYQQTPGQGLQFLFEYFSETQRNKGNFPGRFSGRQFSNSRSEMNVSTLELGDSALYLCASSPTSNEQFFGPGTRLTVL.

This clone was counted a single time. This rearrangement joins TRBV9 to TRBJ2-7; D is unresolved. Per germline, CDR1 SGDLS and CDR2 YYNGEE. CDR3 length: 15 residues. The V gene lost 3 bases and the J gene lost 6 bases, with 19 bases spanning the gap. The CDR3 nucleotides read TGTGCCAGCAGCGGCAACCCCGGCCCGAGGAGCGAGCAGTACTTC. This gives the protein CASSGNPGPRSEQYF.

This chain links TRBV6-5 with TRBJ2-1, with 13 bases that match TRBD2. Losses at the gene ends were 4 bases for V and 7 bases for J; bases not matched to a gene: 4. The CDR3 extends over 15 amino acids. Per the germline V gene, CDR1 is MNHEY and CDR2 is SVGAGI. CDR3 protein: CASSSRTSGRNEQFF. In DNA, the CDR3 is TGTGCCAGCAGTTCTCGGACTAGCGGGAGAAATGAGCAGTTCTTC.

This clone was seen more than once but under ten times. This sequence joins TRBV4-1 and TRBJ2-1, with TRBD2 matching over 9 bases. CDR1 MGHRA and CDR2 YSYEKL come from the germline V gene. V gave up 4 bases and J gave up 3 bases; unmatched junction bases: 10. The CDR3 runs 17 residues. The CDR3 DNA sequence: TGCGCCAGCAGCCCACCCCCGACTAGCGGCAACTACAATGAGCAGTTCTTC. Its translation is CASSPPPTSGNYNEQFF.

This clone was observed a handful of times. The rearrangement links TRBV28 to TRBJ1-6; no firm D call. Germline loops: CDR1 MDHEN, CDR2 SYDVKM. The length of the CDR3 is 11 residues. V lost 10 bases and J lost 11, with 12 bases in between. The CDR3 nucleotides read TGTGCCACCTCCCTCGGGGCACCCCTCCACTTT. As protein: CATSLGAPLHF.